This T cell receptor (beta chain) emerged from a study of naive and memory T cell subsets. From the second PCR step, alpha and beta chains were amplified apart. Both TRBC1 and TRBC2 were covered by a beta constant-region primer of two equimolar oligonucleotides. Nested alpha and beta constant-region primers with the SP2 primer drove four PCR rounds on ligated cDNA. An oligonucleotide with the SP2 primer and a 12-nucleotide UMI was ligated to the cDNA 3' end. In TCRdb, the UMI-ligation and nested PCR reads were re-called with MiXCR into one record per CDR3 protein. The data show 120,000 to 150,000 distinct CDR3 sequences, roughly 22% seen once. Only a few counts were recorded for this clonotype. Its antigen is undetermined. Study-level findings and limits: A few larger clonotypes appeared in naive repertoires, especially CD8, possibly memory cells re-expressing CD45RA. Over 85% of naive TCR sequences appeared only once after error correction, unlike memory subsets.

V was shortened by 2 bases and J by 2 bases, with 10 bases between the two germline ends. The CDR3 runs to 14 residues. CDR1 is MDHEN, CDR2 SYDVKM, per germline. The origin of this receptor is a human donor in good health. Sequenced: naive CD4+ T cells from blood. The chain joins TRBV28 to TRBJ2-7; D gene uncertain. This CDR3 is CASSLPRRPYEQYF. CDR3 nucleotide sequence: TGTGCCAGCAGTTTACCGAGACGACCCTACGAGCAGTACTTC.